The sequence of this T cell receptor beta chain was determined in a study of blood T cell repertoires in COVID-19. CDR3 size: 13 residues. V was shortened by 5 bases and J by 4 bases, with 8 bases between the two germline ends. The germline CDR1 and CDR2 sequences are MDHEN and SYDVKM. The study drew participants aged roughly 18 to 95 years from about two dozen US areas. Repertoires were generated with immunoSEQ multiplex PCR, while TCRdb's copy carries only in-frame clones and drops some. Here the sample spans roughly 260,000 clones, about 83% being singletons. V gene TRBV28 combines with J gene TRBJ1-4; D uncertain. Sequencing was carried out using PBMCs or T cells enriched from blood (not recorded which). The receptor was isolated from a middle-aged woman who had been exposed to COVID-19. The CDR3 is CASSLTINEKLFF. The DNA of the CDR3 is TGTGCCAGCAGTCTAACGATTAATGAAAAACTGTTTTTT. The full variable domain, completed using reference TRBV28 and TRBJ1-4, is DVKVTQSSRYLVKRTGEKVFLECVQDMDHENMFWYRQDPGLGLRLIYFSYDVKMKEKGDIPEGYSVSREKKERFSLILESASTNQTSMYLCASSLTINEKLFFGSGTQLSVL.